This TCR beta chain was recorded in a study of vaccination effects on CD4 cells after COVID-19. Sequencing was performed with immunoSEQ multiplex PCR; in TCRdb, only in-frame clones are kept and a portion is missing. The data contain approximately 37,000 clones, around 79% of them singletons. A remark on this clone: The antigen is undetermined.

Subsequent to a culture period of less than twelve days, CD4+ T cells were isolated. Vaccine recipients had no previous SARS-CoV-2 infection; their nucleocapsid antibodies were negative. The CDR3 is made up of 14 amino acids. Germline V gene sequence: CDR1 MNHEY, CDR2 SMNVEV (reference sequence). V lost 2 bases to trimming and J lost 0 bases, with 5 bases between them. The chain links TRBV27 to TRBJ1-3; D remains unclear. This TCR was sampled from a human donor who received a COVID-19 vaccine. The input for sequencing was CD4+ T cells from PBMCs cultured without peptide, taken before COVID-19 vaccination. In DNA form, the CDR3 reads TGTGCCAGCAGTTTAACGTACTCTGGAAACACCATATATTTT. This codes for CASSLTYSGNTIYF.